A selection of T cell receptor beta chains follows, all from one sample in a study of monozygotic twins with inflammatory bowel disease. From the 5' RACE reads, TCRdb lists one entry per CDR3 protein and no DNA. The table for this sample gives roughly 200,000 distinct CDR3 sequences. The specimen was blood. Receptors originate from a human donor with ulcerative colitis or Crohn's disease, or a healthy co-twin of an affected twin (not recorded which). The CDR3 runs from the conserved cysteine through the conserved F or W. Each record gives: J gene, V gene, CDR3 protein.

TRBJ2-4,TRBV20-1,CSAPRPASAKNIQYF
TRBJ2-7,TRBV5-1,CASSLGQGGYEQYF
TRBJ1-1,TRBV5-6,CASSPITNTEAFF
TRBJ2-1,TRBV6-6,CASNPGSTYNEQFF
TRBJ2-1,TRBV5-6,CASSLWGGASYNEQFF
TRBJ2-3,TRBV5-6,CASSFYGSGTDTQYF
TRBJ2-5,TRBV4-2,CASSQAWDSTEETQYF
TRBJ1-2,TRBV18,CASSPRQGQDGYTF
TRBJ2-2,TRBV7-2,CASSSPPTAPGELFF
TRBJ2-3,TRBV4-3,CASSSLGSRDTQYF
TRBJ2-1,TRBV10-1,CASKYFGGRSNEQFF
TRBJ1-1,TRBV20-1,CSAPFTNTEAFF
TRBJ2-5,TRBV30,CAWSVGGGEETQYF
TRBJ2-3,TRBV5-1,CASSALGGETDTQYF
TRBJ2-1,TRBV7-2,CASRLRGGDEQFF